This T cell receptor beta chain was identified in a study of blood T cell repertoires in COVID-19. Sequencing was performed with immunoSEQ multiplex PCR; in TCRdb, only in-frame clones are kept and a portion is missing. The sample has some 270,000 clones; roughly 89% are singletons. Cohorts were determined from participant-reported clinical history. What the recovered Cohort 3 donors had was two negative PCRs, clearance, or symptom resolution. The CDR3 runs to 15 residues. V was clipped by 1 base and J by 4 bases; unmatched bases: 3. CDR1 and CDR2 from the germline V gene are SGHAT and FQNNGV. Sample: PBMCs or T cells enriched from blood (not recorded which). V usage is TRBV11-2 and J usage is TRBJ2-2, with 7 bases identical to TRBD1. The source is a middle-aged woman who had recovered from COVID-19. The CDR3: CASSLGGGTTGELFF. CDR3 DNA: TGTGCCAGCAGCTTAGGAGGGGGCACCACCGGGGAGCTGTTTTTT.